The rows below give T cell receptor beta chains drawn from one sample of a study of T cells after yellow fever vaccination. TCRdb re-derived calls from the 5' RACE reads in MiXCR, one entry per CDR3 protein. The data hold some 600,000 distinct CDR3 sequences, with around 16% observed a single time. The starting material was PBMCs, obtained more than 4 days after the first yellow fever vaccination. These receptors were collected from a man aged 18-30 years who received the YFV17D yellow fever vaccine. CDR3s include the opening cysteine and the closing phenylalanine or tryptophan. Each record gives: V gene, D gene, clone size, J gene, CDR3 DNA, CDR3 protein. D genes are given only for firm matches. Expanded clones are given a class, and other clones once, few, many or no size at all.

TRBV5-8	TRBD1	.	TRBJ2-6	TGTGCCAGCAGCCCCAGGGGGCCCATCTCTGGGGCCAACGTCCTGACTTTC	CASSPRGPISGANVLTF
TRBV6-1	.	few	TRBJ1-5	TGTGCCAGCAGTGTTTTCGGCGGTCCCTTGCAGCCCCAGCATTTT	CASSVFGGPLQPQHF
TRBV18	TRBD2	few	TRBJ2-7	TGTGCCAGCTCACTAGCTAGCGGGGGCCCCCACGAGCAGTACTTC	CASSLASGGPHEQYF
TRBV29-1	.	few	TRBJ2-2	TGCAGCGTTGTGAACAGGGAAACCGGGGAGCTGTTTTTT	CSVVNRETGELFF
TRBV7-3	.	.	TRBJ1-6	TGTGCCAGCAGCTTAAAGGTAGTCCCCGGCTCCTATAATTCACCCCTCCACTTT	CASSLKVVPGSYNSPLHF
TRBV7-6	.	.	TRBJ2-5	TGTGCCAGCAGCTTAGGGCGGCTTGGGGAGACCCAGTACTTC	CASSLGRLGETQYF
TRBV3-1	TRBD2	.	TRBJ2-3	TGTGCCAGCAGCCAAGATGGGGGGCCCGGACTAGCGGGGATCACAGATACGCAGTATTTT	CASSQDGGPGLAGITDTQYF
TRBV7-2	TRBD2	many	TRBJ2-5	TGTGCCAGCAGCTTTCCGGGGGGCCAAGAGACCCAGTACTTC	CASSFPGGQETQYF
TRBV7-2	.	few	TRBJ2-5	TGTGCCTCATCCGATTCGGGGTTACAAGAGACCCAGTACTTC	CASSDSGLQETQYF
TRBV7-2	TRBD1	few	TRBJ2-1	TGTGCCAGCAGCTCGGGACAGGGTCACAATGAGCAGTTCTTC	CASSSGQGHNEQFF
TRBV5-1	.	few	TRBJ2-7	TGCGCCAGCAGCCCGGGACGGGACTACGAGCAGTACTTC	CASSPGRDYEQYF
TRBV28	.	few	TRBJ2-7	TGTGCCAGCAGTTTATACGCCCCAGGGTCCTACGAGCAGTACTTC	CASSLYAPGSYEQYF
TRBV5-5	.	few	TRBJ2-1	TGTGCCAGCAGCCCCCAGGACTACAATGAGCAGTTCTTC	CASSPQDYNEQFF
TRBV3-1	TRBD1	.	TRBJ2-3	TGTGCCACCTGGGACAGGGGGCGCACAGATACGCAGTATTTT	CATWDRGRTDTQYF
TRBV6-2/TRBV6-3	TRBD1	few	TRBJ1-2	TGTGCCAGCAGTTACCCGGGACAGGAGCTTCCCTATGGCTACACCTTC	CASSYPGQELPYGYTF
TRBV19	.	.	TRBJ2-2	TGTGCCAGTAGGACCGATTGGAACACCGGGGAGCTGTTTTTT	CASRTDWNTGELFF
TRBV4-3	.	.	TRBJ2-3	TGCGCCAGCAGCCATACGGACCTCACAGATACGCAGTATTTT	CASSHTDLTDTQYF
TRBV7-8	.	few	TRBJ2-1	TGTGCCAGCAGCTTCCTAGGGGCCCCAAGGAATGAGCAGTTCTTC	CASSFLGAPRNEQFF
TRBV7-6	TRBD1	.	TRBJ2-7	TGTGCCAGCAGCTCGCGGGACAGGGCATCCGAGCAGTACTTC	CASSSRDRASEQYF
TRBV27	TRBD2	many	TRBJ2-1	TGTGCCAGCAGTCCAACATCGACTAGCGGGGCAAATGAGCAGTTCTTC	CASSPTSTSGANEQFF